A selection of T cell receptor beta chains follows, all from one sample in a study of identifying expanded T cells in peripheral blood. Profiled with immunoSEQ multiplex PCR; TCRdb holds only in-frame clones, not every one. The sample has about 100,000 clones, 88% seen once. Sequenced material: blood. Source of these receptors: a person aged 18-70 years in good health. Both conserved end residues are part of each CDR3. Fields, in order: D gene, V gene, J gene, clone size, CDR3 DNA, CDR3 protein. D genes are given only for firm matches. Not all rows give a size; the values are once, few, many and, for expanded clones, a class.

>-|TRBV1|TRBJ2-1|-
TGCACCAGCAGCCAAGATTGCGGACTAGCGGGGACCTACAATGAGCAGTTCTTC
CTSSQDCGLAGTYNEQFF
>-|TRBV18|TRBJ2-2|-
TGTGCCAGCTCACCACCAGGGTTCCCCGGGGAGCTGTTTTTT
CASSPPGFPGELFF
>-|TRBV9|TRBJ2-7|-
TGTGCCAGCAGCGTAGGTGGGGATAACTCCTACGAGCAGTACTTC
CASSVGGDNSYEQYF
>-|TRBV6-6|TRBJ1-6|-
TGTGCCAGCGGCCCCCCGGGACAACCCAATTCACCCCTCCACTTT
CASGPPGQPNSPLHF
>TRBD1|TRBV10-3|TRBJ2-1|-
TGTGCCATCAGTACCCGGGACAGTAACAATGAGCAGTTCTTC
CAISTRDSNNEQFF
>-|TRBV9|TRBJ2-1|-
TGTGCCAGCAGCACAACAGATTACAATGAGCAGTTCTTC
CASSTTDYNEQFF
>-|TRBV6-1|TRBJ2-5|-
TGTGCCAGCAGCCAGAAAGAGACCCAGTACTTC
CASSQKETQYF
>-|TRBV9|TRBJ1-1|-
TGTGCCAGCAGCGACAGGGAGACTGAAGCTTTCTTT
CASSDRETEAFF
>TRBD1|TRBV15|TRBJ1-2|-
TGTGCCACCAGCAGGGACAGGGTGAACTATGGCTACACCTTC
CATSRDRVNYGYTF
>-|TRBV2|TRBJ1-1|-
TGTGCCAGCAGTGAAAACACTGAAGCTTTCTTT
CASSENTEAFF
>-|TRBV19|TRBJ1-2|-
TGTGCCAGTAGTATAGTACCAGGGAACTATGGCTACACCTTC
CASSIVPGNYGYTF
>-|TRBV5-6|TRBJ1-1|-
TGTGCCAGCAGCTTGTTCTCAGGGGCGGGGAACACTGAAGCTTTCTTT
CASSLFSGAGNTEAFF
>-|TRBV30|TRBJ1-5|-
TGTGCCTGGAGTGGAGGGGCCTCCCAGCCCCAGCATTTT
CAWSGGASQPQHF
>-|TRBV11-3|TRBJ2-1|-
TGTGCCAGCAGCTGGGGGGACTTGTACAATGAGCAGTTCTTC
CASSWGDLYNEQFF
>TRBD1|TRBV5-1|TRBJ1-1|-
TGCGCCAGCAGCTTGGACGGACAGGGTAACACTGAAGCTTTCTTT
CASSLDGQGNTEAFF
>-|TRBV11-2|TRBJ2-7|-
TGTGCCAGCAGCTTCGGACAGAAGTACGAGCAGTACTTC
CASSFGQKYEQYF
>-|TRBV4-3|TRBJ2-3|-
TGCGCCAGCAGCCAAGTTTCGGCGGGATGGGGTACAGATACGCAGTATTTT
CASSQVSAGWGTDTQYF
>-|TRBV14|TRBJ1-1|-
TGTGCCAGCAGCCCAGGGTACGCCAAGAACACTGAAGCTTTCTTT
CASSPGYAKNTEAFF
>-|TRBV6-6|TRBJ2-4|-
TGTGCCAGCAGTTACGAGAAAAACATTCAGTACTTC
CASSYEKNIQYF
>-|TRBV2|TRBJ1-2|once
TGTGCCAGCAGTGTGGGGAATGGCTACACCTTC
CASSVGNGYTF
>-|TRBV7-9|TRBJ2-1|-
TGTGCCAGCTATGTGTCCCACTCCTACAATGAGCAGTTCTTC
CASYVSHSYNEQFF
>-|TRBV5-5|TRBJ2-7|-
TGTGCCAGCGGGAAACCGGGCAGCTACGAGCAGTACTTC
CASGKPGSYEQYF
>-|TRBV13|TRBJ2-1|-
TGTGCCAGCAGCTTCGACAGGACAACCTACAATGAGCAGTTCTTC
CASSFDRTTYNEQFF
>TRBD1|TRBV7-2|TRBJ1-2|-
TGTGCCAGCAGCTTAGCAGGGGGCAATGGCTACACCTTC
CASSLAGGNGYTF
>-|TRBV7-9|TRBJ2-1|-
TGTGCCAGCAGCCCCGGACTACACAATGAGCAGTTCTTC
CASSPGLHNEQFF
>-|TRBV14|TRBJ2-5|-
TGTGCCAGCAGCGGGCAGTACCAAGAGACCCAGTACTTC
CASSGQYQETQYF
>-|TRBV5-1|TRBJ2-7|-
TGCGCCAGCAGCTTGTGGTGGGGACTCTTCTACGAGCAGTACTTC
CASSLWWGLFYEQYF
>-|TRBV7-3|TRBJ2-1|-
TGTGCCAGCAGCTTAGCGCCGGGGGCGGGCAATGAGCAGTTCTTC
CASSLAPGAGNEQFF